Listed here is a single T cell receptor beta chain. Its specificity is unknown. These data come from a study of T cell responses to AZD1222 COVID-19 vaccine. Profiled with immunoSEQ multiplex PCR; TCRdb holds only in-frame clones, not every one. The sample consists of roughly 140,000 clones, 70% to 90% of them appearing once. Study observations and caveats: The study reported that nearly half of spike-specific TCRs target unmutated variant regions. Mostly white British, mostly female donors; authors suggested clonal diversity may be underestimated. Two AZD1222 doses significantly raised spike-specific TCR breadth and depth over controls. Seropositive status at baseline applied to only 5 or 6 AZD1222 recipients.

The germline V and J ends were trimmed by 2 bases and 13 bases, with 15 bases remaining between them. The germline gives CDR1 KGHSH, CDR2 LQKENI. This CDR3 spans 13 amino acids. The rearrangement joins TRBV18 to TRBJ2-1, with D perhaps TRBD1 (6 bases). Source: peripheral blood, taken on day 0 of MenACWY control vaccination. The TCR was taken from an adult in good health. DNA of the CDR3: TGTGCCAGCTCACCAGGGGTAGGGGACACCCAGTTCTTC. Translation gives CASSPGVGDTQFF.